These 9 T cell receptor beta chains came from one sample sequenced in a study of breast tumors, draining lymph nodes, adjacent tissues. Each CDR3 protein gets one entry after TCRdb re-called the multiplex PCR reads with MiXCR. The sample lists about 60,000 distinct CDR3 sequences, less than 75% occurring once. The material sequenced was breast tumor tissue. These receptors were taken from a female donor with breast cancer. Some clones in this sample may be carry-over from other donors' samples.

The chain couples TRBV25-1 to TRBJ1-6; 7 bases match TRBD1. J was trimmed by 7 bases and V by 6 bases; bases with no gene match: 9. Germline loops: CDR1 MGHDK, CDR2 SYGVNS. This CDR3 has 15 amino acids. CDR3 sequence (DNA): TGTGCCAGCAGCTTGACCGGACAGGAGAATTCACCCCTCCACTTT. This codes for CASSLTGQENSPLHF.

The table lists this clonotype with a count of one. One junction end disagrees with the germline gene, perhaps due to a read error. CDR3 nucleotides: TGTGCCAGCAGCGATGGCGGGACAGGGAGCTATGGCTATACCTTC. It encodes CASSDGGTGSYGYTF. The V call is TRBV2, the J call TRBJ1-2, with 9 bases aligning to TRBD1. Germline-derived CDR1 and CDR2 are SNHLY and FYNNEI. This CDR3 is built from 15 residues.

V gene TRBV29-1 combines with J gene TRBJ2-1; 9 bases match TRBD2. This CDR3 is 14 amino acids long. Trimming cost V 7 bases and J 7 bases; bases outside gene matches: 11. CDR1 SQVTM and CDR2 ANQGSEA come from the germline V gene. CDR3 in amino acids: CSGEAGGLGNEQFF. In DNA, the CDR3 is TGCAGCGGAGAGGCGGGAGGGCTAGGAAATGAGCAGTTCTTC.

The rearrangement joins TRBV7-3 to TRBJ2-2, with 9 bases lining up with TRBD2. CDR3 length equals 16 residues. The germline V gene has CDR1 SGHTA and CDR2 FQGTGA. With 2 bases clipped from V and 2 bases from J, the junction kept 3 bases outside the gene matches. CDR3 in DNA: TGTGCCAGCAGCTTAGTAGCGGGGGTTAACACCGGGGAGCTGTTTTTT. This sequence encodes CASSLVAGVNTGELFF.

The chain combines TRBV20-1 with TRBJ2-5; D possibly corresponds to TRBD2 (5 bases). The CDR3 has 15 residues. V was trimmed by 2 bases and J by 3 bases, leaving 16 bases between them. CDR1 and CDR2 (germline): DFQATT, SNEGSKA (reference sequence). The CDR3 coding sequence is TGCAGTGCTAGATTGGCTGGGAGAGCCGAAGAGACCCAGTACTTC. Protein sequence: CSARLAGRAEETQYF.

This clonotype was recorded many times. CDR3 loop: CASSPRLTGVGAGDGYTF. DNA of the CDR3: TGCGCCAGCAGCCCGCGCCTGACAGGGGTAGGGGCTGGGGATGGCTACACCTTC. This rearrangement joins TRBV4-1 to TRBJ1-2; TRBD1 matches 8 bases. V shed 4 bases and J 6 bases; nucleotides not matched to a gene: 19. Looked up from germline, CDR1 is MGHRA and CDR2 is YSYEKL. The CDR3 runs to 18 residues.

The chain joins TRBV19 to TRBJ1-2; D call uncertain. Germline-derived CDR1 and CDR2 are LNHDA and SQIVND (reference sequence). V was shortened by 7 bases and J by 4 bases, with 13 bases between the two germline ends. The CDR3 length is 13 residues. The CDR3 loop reads CASISRSPYGYTF. The CDR3 DNA sequence: TGTGCCAGTATCTCGAGAAGCCCCTATGGCTACACCTTC.

This chain connects TRBV2 to TRBJ1-5; 7 bases map to TRBD1. V was pared by 6 bases and J by 5 bases, with 7 bases of the junction left unmatched. The germline V gene has CDR1 SNHLY and CDR2 FYNNEI. This CDR3 comprises 14 residues. In DNA, the CDR3 is TGTGCCAGCAGCCCACAGGGGACGGATCAGCCCCAGCATTTT. This translates into CASSPQGTDQPQHF.

The rearrangement links TRBV3-1 to TRBJ2-1; 9 bases agree with TRBD2. The CDR3 consists of 16 residues. Germline trimming cut 2 bases from V and 12 bases from J; bases unmatched to any gene: 14. Germline assignment: CDR1 LGHDT and CDR2 YNNKEL (reference sequence). The CDR3 here is CASSQFLAGSRSAQFF. CDR3 coding DNA: TGTGCCAGCAGCCAATTCCTAGCGGGGAGCCGCAGTGCGCAGTTCTTC.